The clone carrying this T cell receptor (beta chain) was seen a handful of times. Its target is unknown. These data come from a study of CD8 T cells in ankylosing spondylitis. Study results and caveats: Some motif variants were previously reported in reactive arthritis synovial fluid and blood.

Trimming left V 5 bases short and J 2 bases short, with 13 bases between. CDR1 and CDR2 from the germline V gene are MNHNS and SASEGT. The CDR3 loop spans 15 amino acids. TCRdb re-called the 5' RACE reads through MiXCR, storing one row per CDR3 protein. Of 350,000 to 400,000 distinct CDR3 sequences in the sample, roughly 22% were seen once. Input material: blood, either unsorted or a sorted T cell fraction (not recorded which). The rearrangement uses TRBV6-1 and TRBJ1-5; possible D gene TRBD1, 6 bases. This receptor was obtained from a male donor with ankylosing spondylitis or in good health (not recorded which). CDR3 residues: CASSTTGNGNQPQHF. In nucleotides, the CDR3 is TGTGCCAGCAGTACAACAGGGAACGGCAATCAGCCCCAGCATTTT.